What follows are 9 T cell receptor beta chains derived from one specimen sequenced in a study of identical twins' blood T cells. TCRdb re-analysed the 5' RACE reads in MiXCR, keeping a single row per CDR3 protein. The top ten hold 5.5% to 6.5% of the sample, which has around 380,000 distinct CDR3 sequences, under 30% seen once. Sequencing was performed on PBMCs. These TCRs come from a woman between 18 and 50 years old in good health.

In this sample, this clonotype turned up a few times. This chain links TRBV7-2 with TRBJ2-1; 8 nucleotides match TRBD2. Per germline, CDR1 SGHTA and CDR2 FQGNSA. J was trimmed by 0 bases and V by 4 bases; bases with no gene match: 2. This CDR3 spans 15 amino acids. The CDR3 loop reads CASSSLAASYNEQFF. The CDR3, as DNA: TGTGCCAGCAGCTCACTAGCGGCCTCCTACAATGAGCAGTTCTTC.

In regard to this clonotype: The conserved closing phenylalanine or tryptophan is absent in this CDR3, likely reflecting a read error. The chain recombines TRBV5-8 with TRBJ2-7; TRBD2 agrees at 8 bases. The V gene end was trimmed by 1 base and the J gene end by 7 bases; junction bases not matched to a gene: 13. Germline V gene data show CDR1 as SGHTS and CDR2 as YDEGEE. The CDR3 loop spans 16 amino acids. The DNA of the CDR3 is TGTGCCAGCAGCTTGTGGCGGGAGGCTAGTACTTTGGAGCAGTACTGC. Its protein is CASSLWREASTLEQYC.

CDR3 nucleotide sequence: TGTGCCAGCAGCCCGACAGGGACTCTAAACATTCAGTACTTC. Translating gives CASSPTGTLNIQYF. V and J are TRBV11-2 and TRBJ2-4; TRBD1 is a possible D gene (7 bases). This CDR3 contains 14 residues. V dropped 5 bases and J dropped 6 bases, with 14 bases sitting between them. The germline V gene has CDR1 SGHAT and CDR2 FQNNGV. The complete variable domain, with remaining parts taken from reference TRBV11-2 and TRBJ2-4, reads EAGVAQSPRYKIIEKRQSVAFWCNPISGHATLYWYQQILGQGPKLLIQFQNNGVVDDSQLPKDRFSAERLKGVDSTLKIQPAKLEDSAVYLCASSPTGTLNIQYFGAGTRLSVL.

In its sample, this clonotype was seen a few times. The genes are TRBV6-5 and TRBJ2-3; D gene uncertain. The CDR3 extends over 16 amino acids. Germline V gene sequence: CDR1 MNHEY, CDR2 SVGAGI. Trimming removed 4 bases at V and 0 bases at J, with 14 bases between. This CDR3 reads CASSSLMGSSTDTQYF. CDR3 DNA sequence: TGTGCCAGCAGTTCTCTGATGGGTTCTAGCACAGATACGCAGTATTTT.

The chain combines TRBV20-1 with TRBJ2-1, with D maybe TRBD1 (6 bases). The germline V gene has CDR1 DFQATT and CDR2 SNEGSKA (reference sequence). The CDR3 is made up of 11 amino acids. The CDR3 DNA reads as TGCGGTGTCGGACAGCTAAATGAGCAGTTCTTC. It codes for CGVGQLNEQFF.

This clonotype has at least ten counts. The CDR3 is CASSMSGSYNEQFF. CDR3 DNA sequence: TGTGCCAGCAGTATGAGCGGGAGTTACAATGAGCAGTTCTTC. The chain combines TRBV28 with TRBJ2-1; 8 nucleotides agree with TRBD2. The CDR3 has 14 amino acids. The V and J ends lost 5 bases and 4 bases, in that order; junction bases with no gene match: 4. From germline, CDR1 is MDHEN and CDR2 SYDVKM.

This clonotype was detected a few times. Written as DNA, the CDR3 is TGTGCCAGCTCACCGTCTAGCGGGGGGACCAAGGGTGAGCAGTTCTTC. It encodes CASSPSSGGTKGEQFF. This rearrangement joins TRBV18 to TRBJ2-1; TRBD2 aligns across 11 bases. The V gene's germline CDR1 is KGHSH and CDR2 LQKENI. CDR3 size: 16 residues. After removal of 3 bases from V and 9 bases from J, the junction contained 10 bases not matched to a gene.

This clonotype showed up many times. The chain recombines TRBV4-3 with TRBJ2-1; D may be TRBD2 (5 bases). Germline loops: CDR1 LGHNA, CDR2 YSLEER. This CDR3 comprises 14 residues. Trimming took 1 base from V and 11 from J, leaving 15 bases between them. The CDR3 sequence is CASSQVLTTPKQFF. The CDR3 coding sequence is TGCGCCAGCAGCCAAGTGTTGACTACTCCCAAGCAGTTCTTC.

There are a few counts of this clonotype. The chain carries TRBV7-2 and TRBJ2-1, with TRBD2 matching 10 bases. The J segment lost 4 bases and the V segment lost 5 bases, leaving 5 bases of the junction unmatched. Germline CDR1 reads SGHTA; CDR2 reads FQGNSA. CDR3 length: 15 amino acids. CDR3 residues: CASSAGTSDYNEQFF. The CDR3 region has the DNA TGTGCCAGCAGCGCCGGGACTAGCGATTACAATGAGCAGTTCTTC.